This T cell receptor beta chain is from a study of beta chain features in type 1 diabetes. Study results and limitations: Moderate but significant shortening of TCRB CDR3s was recorded in all four CD4+ subsets from Type 1 diabetes patients. VDJ junctions from patients with type 1 diabetes contained fewer insertions and more deletions. Patients' naive, central memory and regulatory TCRB repertoires appeared more alike than those of healthy donors.

The authors sorted CD4+ naive, central memory, regulatory and stem cell-like memory cells via CD45RO/CCR7/CD25/CD127/CD95/CD27. This clone was observed a few times. Its cognate antigen is unknown. Germline trimming cut 0 bases from V and 2 bases from J; bases unmatched to any gene: 5. Germline-derived CDR1 and CDR2 are SGHRS and YFSETQ. The CDR3 spans 15 residues. The isolated RNA, all of it, was reverse transcribed, so expressed TCRB transcripts were what got sequenced. Data came from immunoSEQ multiplex PCR; TCRdb stores just in-frame clones and leaves some out. This sample has some 400,000 clones, with roughly 16% found just once.

This TCR derives from a woman younger than 30 in good health. Sequencing used naive CD4+ T cells from blood. V and J are TRBV5-1 and TRBJ2-7; 7 bases are a match to TRBD2. CDR3 sequence: CASSLGGRAAYEQYF. DNA of the CDR3: TGCGCCAGCAGCTTGGGAGGGAGGGCGGCCTACGAGCAGTACTTC.